These 16 T cell receptor beta chains were all obtained from the same sample, sequenced in a study of blood T cell repertoires in COVID-19. The assay was immunoSEQ multiplex PCR, and TCRdb's table has in-frame clones only and misses some. The data contain over 200,000 clones, roughly 85% of them singletons. Sequenced sample: PBMCs or T cells enriched from blood (not recorded which). The receptors were sampled from a man aged 25-40 years who had recovered from COVID-19.

This rearrangement joins TRBV5-1 to TRBJ1-1; 8 bases map to TRBD1. With V trimmed by 4 bases and J by 3 bases, 5 bases remained unmatched. The V gene's germline CDR1 is SGHRS and CDR2 YFSETQ. CDR3 length: 14 amino acids. The CDR3 DNA reads TGCGCCAGCAGCCGTACAGGGGGAGACACTGAAGCTTTCTTT. As protein: CASSRTGGDTEAFF.

The J gene is TRBJ2-1, the V gene TRBV9, with TRBD2 matching over 13 bases. The CDR3 has 19 amino acids. Per germline, CDR1 SGDLS and CDR2 YYNGEE. After removal of 0 bases from V and 4 bases from J, the junction contained 10 bases not matched to a gene. CDR3 in amino acids: CASSVGRGTSGTRYNEQFF. In DNA, the CDR3 is TGTGCCAGCAGCGTAGGACGGGGGACTAGCGGGACAAGATACAATGAGCAGTTCTTC.

The genes are TRBV3-1 (or the pseudogene TRBV3-2) and TRBJ1-2, with D unclear. The ends were cut back, 1 base at V and 5 bases at J, with 8 bases in the middle. Germline CDR1 is LGHDT and CDR2 is YNNKEL (reference sequence). CDR3 length equals 13 residues. The CDR3 nucleotides read TGTGCCAGCAGCCAAGGGGAGCAATATGGCTACACCTTC. This codes for CASSQGEQYGYTF.

This clone has a single count. CDR3 in amino acids: CASSSGTSGANTQYF. Here the CDR3 DNA reads TGTGCCAGCAGCTCCGGGACTAGCGGTGCAAATACGCAGTATTTT. The V and J genes are TRBV7-9 and TRBJ2-3; 11 bases are a match to TRBD2. The CDR3 runs 15 residues. CDR1 SEHNR and CDR2 FQNEAQ come from the germline V gene (reference sequence). Trimming took 4 bases from V and 7 from J; bases not matched to a gene: 7.

The J gene is TRBJ2-3, the V gene TRBV5-8; a possible D gene is TRBD2 (5 bases). Germline CDR1 SGHTS, CDR2 YDEGEE. There are 16 residues in the CDR3. V was trimmed by 3 bases and J by 10 bases, leaving 24 bases between them. The CDR3 spells CASSYLSLGLGAAQYF. Here the CDR3 DNA reads TGTGCCAGCAGCTATCTCTCACTAGGGCTCGGTGCTGCGCAGTATTTT.

This clone has a single count. The V and J genes are TRBV7-8 and TRBJ1-3; TRBD1 matches at 10 bases. The CDR3 covers 17 residues. Trimming removed 4 bases from V and 3 bases from J; junction bases left unmatched: 9. CDR1 and CDR2 (germline): SGHVS, FQNEAQ. CDR3 residues: CASSSNSGTGVGNTIYF. The DNA of the CDR3 is TGTGCCAGCAGCTCAAACTCCGGGACAGGGGTTGGAAACACCATATATTTT.

The rearrangement links TRBV30 to TRBJ1-6, with 9 bases fitting TRBD1. This CDR3 region has 15 residues. J lost 10 bases, V lost 4 bases, and 11 bases had no gene match. Germline V gene lookup returns CDR1 GTSNPN and CDR2 SVGIG (reference sequence). The CDR3 spells CAWTRAGTGQSPLHF. The CDR3 DNA sequence: TGTGCCTGGACCCGCGCCGGGACAGGGCAGTCACCCCTCCACTTT.

This chain links TRBV12-2 with TRBJ2-7; the DNA was not compared with TRBD1, the D call given in the table. TRBV12-2 is described as a pseudogene. The CDR3 consists of 17 residues. CDR3 region: CASRLGMGAGIYYEQYF. The CDR3 bases are TGTGCAAGTCGCTTAGGAATGGGGGCCGGGATATACTACGAGCAGTACTTC.

The genes are TRBV7-6 and TRBJ2-7; 11 bases fit TRBD1. The CDR3 extends over 15 amino acids. V shed 1 base and J 4 bases; nucleotides not matched to a gene: 3. In germline, CDR1 is SGHVS, CDR2 FNYEAQ. CDR3 nucleotides: TGTGCCAGCAGCTTAGAGGACAGGGGGCCTTACGAGCAGTACTTC. Its protein is CASSLEDRGPYEQYF.

The CDR3 nucleotides read TGTGCCAGCAGCCCCCGACAGGGGGAAAGGAATGGCTACACCTTC. This codes for CASSPRQGERNGYTF. The gene calls are TRBV7-3 and TRBJ1-2; the match to TRBD1 covers 9 bases. The CDR3 loop spans 15 amino acids. CDR1 and CDR2 from the germline V gene are SGHTA and FQGTGA. The junction had 10 bases not matched to a gene; V was cut back by 5 bases and J by 6 bases.

The chain employs TRBV5-1 and TRBJ2-5; 11 positions match TRBD2. V trimming: 4 bases; J trimming: 4 bases; junction bases outside the gene matches: 3. Germline V CDR1 and CDR2: SGHRS, YFSETQ. This CDR3 has 14 residues. The CDR3 DNA is TGCGCCAGCAGCCCCGGGACTAGCGGAGAGACCCAGTACTTC. It specifies CASSPGTSGETQYF. Combining the CDR3 with reference TRBV5-1 and TRBJ2-5 gives the whole variable domain KAGVTQTPRYLIKTRGQQVTLSCSPISGHRSVSWYQQTPGQGLQFLFEYFSETQRNKGNFPGRFSGRQFSNSRSEMNVSTLELGDSALYLCASSPGTSGETQYFGPGTRLLVL.

The chain has TRBV28 and TRBJ1-6; no reliable D call. The CDR3 is 13 residues long. Germline CDR1 and CDR2: MDHEN and SYDVKM. V was shortened by 3 bases and J by 7 bases, with 7 bases between the two germline ends. CDR3 coding DNA: TGTGCCAGCAGTTTTTCGGGGAATTCACCCCTCCACTTT. Residues: CASSFSGNSPLHF.

The rearrangement joins TRBV6-2 or TRBV6-3 to TRBJ1-5, with 10 bases that match TRBD1. Germline V CDR1 and CDR2: MNHEY, SVGEGT. J lost 7 bases, V lost 3 bases, and 3 bases had no gene match. The CDR3 totals 14 residues. DNA for the CDR3: TGTGCCAGCAGTTATGGGACAGGGGTCCAGCCCCAGCATTTT. It codes for CASSYGTGVQPQHF.

The V call is TRBV15, the J call TRBJ1-5; no clear D gene. From germline, CDR1 is LNHNV and CDR2 YYDKDF (reference sequence). CDR3 length: 13 amino acids. V gave up 3 bases and J gave up 3 bases, with 6 bases separating them. CDR3 bases: TGTGCCACCAGCAGGTGGGCCAATCAGCCCCAGCATTTT. This gives the protein CATSRWANQPQHF.

The chain combines TRBV5-4 with TRBJ2-7; D uncertain. The V gene lost 4 bases and the J gene lost 2 bases, with 13 bases spanning the gap. This CDR3 region has 14 residues. Germline assignment: CDR1 SGHNT and CDR2 YYREEE (reference sequence). The DNA for the CDR3 is TGTGCCAGCAGCCAACCCGAGACTCCCTACGAGCAGTACTTC. This sequence encodes CASSQPETPYEQYF.

The V gene is TRBV29-1, the J gene TRBJ2-1; possibly TRBD1 for D (5 bases). The CDR3 covers 12 residues. Germline V gene lookup returns CDR1 SQVTM and CDR2 ANQGSEA. Trimming cost V 7 bases and J 5 bases, with 12 bases left between them. CDR3 coding DNA: TGCAGCGGTTCAGGGTTTAACAATGAGCAGTTCTTC. Translating it yields CSGSGFNNEQFF.